The 24 T cell receptor beta chains below come from one sample, sequenced in a study of blood T cell repertoires in COVID-19 (TCRdb year 2020). Library creation used the immunoSEQ multiplex PCR assay. TCRdb took over this immuneACCESS table, retaining in-frame rearrangements with V and J assigned. Such tables are incomplete; in checked studies, under half of the missing clones stem from an unresolved V gene, and the remainder is unexplained. In this sample the table shows around 79,000 clones, less than 90% of which occur a single time. The ten most abundant clones make up 9.1% of the sample. Sequencing was carried out using peripheral blood. Every receptor here comes from a human donor in a cohort sampled during active COVID-19.

The chain has TRBV28 and TRBJ1-5; 8 positions agree with TRBD1. Germline V gene sequence: CDR1 MDHEN, CDR2 SYDVKM. The CDR3 is 16 amino acids. V lost 1 base, J lost 7 bases, and 9 bases stayed unmatched. The CDR3 region is CASSLSPRQGYQPQHF. The CDR3 nucleotides are TGTGCCAGCAGTTTATCCCCCAGACAGGGGTACCAGCCCCAGCATTTT.

This clone has a handful of counts. This CDR3 is CASKTRRGRGRANVLTF. The CDR3, as DNA: TGTGCCAGCAAAACTCGGCGGGGGCGCGGGAGGGCCAACGTCCTGACTTTC. The rearrangement links TRBV6-4 to TRBJ2-6, with D maybe TRBD2 (7 bases). Germline CDR1 MRHNA, CDR2 SNTAGT. V was shortened by 7 bases and J by 5 bases, with 21 bases between the two germline ends. The CDR3 is 17 amino acids.

The chain joins TRBV9 to TRBJ1-2; D is possibly TRBD1 (6 bases). CDR1 and CDR2 (germline): SGDLS, YYNGEE. The CDR3 is 13 amino acids. With 0 bases removed from V and 8 bases from J, the gap between germline ends came to 11 bases. CDR3 sequence: CASSVATQGGYTF. DNA of the CDR3: TGTGCCAGCAGCGTAGCTACACAGGGAGGCTACACCTTC.

V gene TRBV6-5 combines with J gene TRBJ2-7; a weak D match, TRBD2 (6 bases). V was cut by 5 bases and J by 4 bases, with 18 bases left in between. This CDR3 region has 15 residues. Germline V CDR1 and CDR2: MNHEY, SVGAGI. The CDR3 nucleotides read TGTGCCAGCAGTCCTGATCGGGACTTGGGTTACGAGCAGTACTTC. Translating gives CASSPDRDLGYEQYF.

The chain is built from TRBV28 and TRBJ1-1, with TRBD1 matching over 12 bases. Germline V gene lookup returns CDR1 MDHEN and CDR2 SYDVKM. The CDR3 contains 16 residues. J lost 6 bases, V lost 6 bases, and 11 bases had no gene match. Written as DNA, the CDR3 is TGTGCCAGCAGGCGAGTTTATGGGACAGGGGGCCCTGAAGCTTTCTTT. Encoded protein: CASRRVYGTGGPEAFF.

V is TRBV5-6 and J is TRBJ1-2; D gene ambiguous. The germline gives CDR1 SGHDT, CDR2 YYEEEE. The CDR3 extends over 14 amino acids. V was trimmed by 0 bases and J by 5 bases, leaving 11 bases between them. CDR3 sequence: CASSLAGVSYGYTF. CDR3 sequence (DNA): TGTGCCAGCAGCTTGGCCGGGGTCTCTTATGGCTACACCTTC.

The chain uses TRBV6-5 and TRBJ2-7; perhaps TRBD2 as D (5 bases). CDR1 is MNHEY, CDR2 SVGAGI, per germline. With 6 bases removed from V and 2 bases from J, the gap between germline ends came to 11 bases. The CDR3 covers 13 residues. CDR3 coding DNA: TGTGCCAGCAGCGCCGGACTTACCTACGAGCAGTACTTC. Translating it yields CASSAGLTYEQYF.

This chain joins TRBV7-2 and TRBJ1-1; possibly TRBD1 for D (6 bases). From germline, CDR1 is SGHTA and CDR2 FQGNSA. The CDR3 sequence is 15 residues long. V lost 1 base and J 4 bases, leaving 13 bases between the germline ends. Here the CDR3 reads CASSLVGRGGTEAFF. CDR3 coding DNA: TGTGCCAGCAGCTTAGTGGGCCGAGGGGGCACTGAAGCTTTCTTT.

The CDR3 protein is CASSFNDRKETQYF. CDR3 nucleotides: TGTGCCAGCAGCTTTAATGACAGGAAAGAGACCCAGTACTTC. The V gene is TRBV7-9, the J gene TRBJ2-5; weak D call: TRBD1 (6 bases). V was clipped by 3 bases and J by 3 bases, with 11 bases between them. Germline CDR1 reads SEHNR; CDR2 reads FQNEAQ (reference sequence). This CDR3 is 14 amino acids long.

This rearrangement joins TRBV12-2 to TRBJ2-7; TRBD2, the D gene given by the table, was not confirmed from the DNA. TRBV12-2 has pseudogene status. This CDR3 region has 14 residues. This chain's CDR3 is CASRLNGSTYEQYF. CDR3 coding DNA: TGTGCAAGTCGCTTAAACGGGTCGACCTACGAGCAGTACTTC.

The chain is built from TRBV7-9 and TRBJ2-7; D is possibly TRBD2 (5 bases). The germline V gene encodes CDR1 SEHNR and CDR2 FQNEAQ (reference sequence). V was pared by 3 bases and J by 0 bases, with 12 bases between. This CDR3 is built from 15 residues. CDR3 protein: CASSFGGSVSYEQYF. The CDR3 DNA follows: TGTGCCAGCAGCTTTGGAGGTTCTGTCTCCTACGAGCAGTACTTC.

This rearrangement joins TRBV11-3 to TRBJ2-3; TRBD1 is a possible D gene (6 bases). The V gene's germline CDR1 is SGHNT and CDR2 YENEEA. V was pared by 0 bases and J by 5 bases, with 9 bases between. This CDR3 contains 14 residues. In DNA, the CDR3 is TGTGCCAGCAGCTTAGATAGGGACATAGATACGCAGTATTTT. Residues: CASSLDRDIDTQYF. The full variable domain, completed using reference TRBV11-3 and TRBJ2-3, is EAGVVQSPRYKIIEKKQPVAFWCNPISGHNTLYWYLQNLGQGPELLIRYENEEAVDDSQLPKDRFSAERLKGVDSTLKIQPAELGDSAVYLCASSLDRDIDTQYFGPGTRLTVL.

V and J are TRBV11-1 and TRBJ2-5; possibly TRBD1 for D (6 bases). The germline V gene has CDR1 SGHAT and CDR2 FQDESV (reference sequence). This CDR3 contains 14 residues. With 5 bases removed from V and 10 bases from J, the gap between germline ends came to 20 bases. The CDR3 sequence: CASSRQDLLGDQYF. The DNA for the CDR3 is TGTGCCAGCAGCCGACAGGACCTACTCGGGGACCAGTACTTC.

This sequence joins TRBV27 and TRBJ1-1; D unclear. The CDR3 consists of 13 residues. The ends were cut back, 3 bases at V and 1 base at J, with 6 bases in the middle. Germline lookup yields CDR1 MNHEY and CDR2 SMNVEV (reference sequence). The CDR3 loop reads CASSFGKNTEAFF. In DNA form, the CDR3 reads TGTGCCAGCAGTTTCGGTAAGAACACTGAAGCTTTCTTT.

This chain joins TRBV5-6 and TRBJ2-5, with 7 bases matching TRBD1. Germline V gives CDR1 SGHDT, CDR2 YYEEEE. CDR3 size: 14 residues. V was clipped by 3 bases and J by 5 bases; unmatched bases: 7. In nucleotides, the CDR3 is TGTGCCAGCAGCTATCGGGCAGGGGGTGAGACCCAGTACTTC. It encodes CASSYRAGGETQYF.

The chain combines TRBV5-1 with TRBJ1-1; TRBD1 matches 8 bases. In germline, CDR1 is SGHRS, CDR2 YFSETQ. V trimming: 6 bases; J trimming: 1 base; junction bases outside the gene matches: 8. The CDR3 extends over 15 amino acids. In DNA, the CDR3 is TGCGCCAGCACAAGACAGGGGATTGGGAACACTGAAGCTTTCTTT. It specifies CASTRQGIGNTEAFF.

The chain employs TRBV19 and TRBJ1-5, with no clear D. V was pared by 7 bases and J by 6 bases, with 13 bases between. The germline V gene has CDR1 LNHDA and CDR2 SQIVND (reference sequence). CDR3 length: 13 residues. CDR3 DNA sequence: TGTGCCAGTAAGGGAGGCACAGCTCAGCCCCAGCATTTT. Its protein is CASKGGTAQPQHF.

The V gene is TRBV7-6, the J gene TRBJ2-5; unclear D gene. Germline V gene sequence: CDR1 SGHVS, CDR2 FNYEAQ. V shed 6 bases and J shed 5 bases, with 7 bases lying between them. This CDR3 has 11 residues. The CDR3 region is CASSSRETQYF. In nucleotides, the CDR3 is TGTGCCAGCAGTTCTAGGGAGACCCAGTACTTC.

The rearrangement uses TRBV9 and TRBJ2-5, with 15 positions matching TRBD2. This CDR3 has 19 amino acids. CDR1 and CDR2 (germline): SGDLS, YYNGEE. J gave up 4 bases and V 0 bases, and 10 bases lay outside the gene matches. The CDR3: CASSVGNSGTSGRLETQYF. In nucleotides, the CDR3 is TGTGCCAGCAGCGTAGGAAACTCCGGGACTAGCGGGAGGTTAGAGACCCAGTACTTC.

This chain links TRBV10-1 with TRBJ1-6, with D maybe TRBD1 (5 bases). Trimming took off 4 bases at V and 7 bases at J, with 11 bases between the two ends. The CDR3 sequence is 14 residues long. The germline CDR1 and CDR2 sequences are WNHNN and SYGVQD (reference sequence). In nucleotides, the CDR3 is TGCGCCAGCAGTGCAGGGCAGTTGAATTCACCCCTCCACTTT. It is translated as CASSAGQLNSPLHF.

The genes are TRBV3-1 (or the pseudogene TRBV3-2) and TRBJ1-1; maybe TRBD1 (5 bases). Germline CDR1 and CDR2: LGHDT and YNNKEL (reference sequence). This CDR3 has 14 amino acids. With 1 base removed from V and 3 bases from J, the gap between germline ends came to 9 bases. The DNA for the CDR3 is TGTGCCAGCAGCCAAGGGGCGGGGGACACTGAAGCTTTCTTT. Residues: CASSQGAGDTEAFF.

The V gene is TRBV4-1, the J gene TRBJ2-7; tentative D call: TRBD1 (6 bases). CDR1 is MGHRA, CDR2 YSYEKL, per germline. Deletions cut 0 bases from V and 2 bases from J, with 11 bases between. CDR3 length equals 15 residues. The CDR3 loop is CASSQDRGIAYEQYF. The CDR3 DNA sequence: TGCGCCAGCAGCCAAGATAGGGGGATCGCCTACGAGCAGTACTTC.

The V gene is TRBV30, the J gene TRBJ1-6; D may be TRBD1 (6 bases). CDR3 length: 14 amino acids. Trimming took 0 bases from V and 10 from J, leaving 13 bases between them. Germline assignment: CDR1 GTSNPN and CDR2 SVGIG (reference sequence). The DNA for the CDR3 is TGTGCCTGGAGTGTATCAGGGGCCGGGTCACCCCTCCACTTT. It is translated as CAWSVSGAGSPLHF.

J is TRBJ2-3 and V is TRBV7-9, with TRBD2 as a possible D gene (5 bases). The CDR3 is 16 amino acids. The V end lost 2 bases, the J end lost 1 base, and 13 bases lay between the germline ends. Germline V gene lookup returns CDR1 SEHNR and CDR2 FQNEAQ (reference sequence). CDR3 coding DNA: TGTGCCAGCAGCTTATACACTAGTTCGCGCACAGATACGCAGTATTTT. This codes for CASSLYTSSRTDTQYF. The full variable domain, completed using reference TRBV7-9 and TRBJ2-3, is DTGVSQNPRHKITKRGQNVTFRCDPISEHNRLYWYRQTLGQGPEFLTYFQNEAQLEKSRLLSDRFSAERPKGSFSTLEIQRTEQGDSAMYLCASSLYTSSRTDTQYFGPGTRLTVL.